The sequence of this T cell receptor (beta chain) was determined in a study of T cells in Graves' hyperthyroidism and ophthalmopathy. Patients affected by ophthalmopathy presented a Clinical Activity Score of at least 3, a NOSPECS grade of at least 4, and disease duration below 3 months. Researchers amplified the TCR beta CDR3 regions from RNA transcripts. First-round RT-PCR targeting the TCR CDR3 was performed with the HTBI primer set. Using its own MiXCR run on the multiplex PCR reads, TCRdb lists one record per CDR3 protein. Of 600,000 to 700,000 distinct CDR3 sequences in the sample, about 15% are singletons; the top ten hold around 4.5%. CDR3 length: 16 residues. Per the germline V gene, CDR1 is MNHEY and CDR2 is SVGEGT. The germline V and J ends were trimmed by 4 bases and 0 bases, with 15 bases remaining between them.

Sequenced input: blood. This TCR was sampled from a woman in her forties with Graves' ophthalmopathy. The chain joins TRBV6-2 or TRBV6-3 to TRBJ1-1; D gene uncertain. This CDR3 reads CASSLLIGNLNTEAFF. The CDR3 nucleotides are TGTGCCAGCAGTTTACTAATAGGGAACCTGAACACTGAAGCTTTCTTT.